This T cell receptor beta chain derives from a study of ipilimumab plus nivolumab after autologous stem cell transplantation. Study-wide context: Typical patient got roughly 5 ipilimumab doses and fewer than 10 nivolumab doses (median). Both relapsed and primary refractory DLBCL were included.

Checkpoint therapy with ipilimumab 1 mg/kg began 14 to 28 days after transplant. Dosing: nivolumab 3 mg/kg IV, weeks 1, 4, 7, 10, then every two weeks to week 26. Using immunoSEQ multiplex PCR, the repertoire was profiled, and TCRdb retains in-frame clones only, with some absent. The table lists fewer than 95,000 clones, 75% to 85% of them singletons. Sequencing was performed on PBMCs, taken in a trial of ipilimumab plus nivolumab as post-transplant consolidation. This TCR came from a male donor with diffuse large B-cell lymphoma.

CDR3: CASSLGRSGGRDTQYF. CDR3 sequence (DNA): TGTGCCAGCAGCTTAGGGCGGTCGGGGGGGCGTGATACGCAGTATTTT. The chain employs TRBV7-6 and TRBJ2-3; 8 bases are a match to TRBD2. Per the germline V gene, CDR1 is SGHVS and CDR2 is FNYEAQ. V lost 1 base to trimming and J lost 6 bases; unmatched junction nucleotides: 9. The CDR3 runs to 16 residues.